The 2 T cell receptor beta chains presented below share a single source sample, sequenced in a study of regulatory T cells in long-lasting Graves disease. Arm-PCR of CDR3 regions and iRepertoire HTBI primers were used to build TCR beta libraries. Each CDR3 protein gets one entry after TCRdb re-called the multiplex PCR reads with MiXCR. The sample includes 300,000 to 400,000 distinct CDR3 sequences, roughly 21% seen only once; the top ten take 29%. Time point of the sample: persistent/refractory GD, antithyroid drugs over 5 years with positive TRAb. The TCR library was prepared using RNA isolated from PBMCs. This specimen consisted of peripheral blood mononuclear cells (PBMCs), obtained when the disease was refractory, from a patient treated with antithyroid drugs. The receptor set was obtained from a female donor with Graves disease.

This clonotype was recorded many times. The junction shows a germline mismatch at one end, possibly a read error. The rearrangement joins TRBV13 to TRBJ2-2; 10 bases map to TRBD2. Germline assignment: CDR1 PRHDT and CDR2 FYEKMQ (reference sequence). This CDR3 spans 19 amino acids. Written as DNA, the CDR3 is TGTGCCAGCAGCTTAGTTGTTTGGCTAGCGGGAGCGAAAACCGGGGAGCTGTTTTTT. Amino acids: CASSLVVWLAGAKTGELFF.

The chain has TRBV7-3 and TRBJ2-3, with D perhaps TRBD1 (7 bases). The V end lost 5 bases, the J end lost 5 bases, and 11 bases lay between the germline ends. CDR1 and CDR2 from the germline V gene are SGHTA and FQGTGA. The CDR3 runs 13 residues. Here the CDR3 DNA reads TGTGCCAGCAGCCAGGGGGGAGGAGATACGCAGTATTTT. It codes for CASSQGGGDTQYF.